The sequence of this TCR beta chain was determined in a study of CXCR3-negative and CXCR3-positive naive CD8 T cells. Study-level background: Sequencing brought in 150 million or so TRB reads altogether, and each library got about 1.5 +/- 0.3 million. Study-wide findings and caveats: Memory cells diverged, while naive CXCR3-positive and CXCR3-negative cells had similar TRBV-TRBJ usage.

The authors prepared UMI-labeled TRB cDNA libraries by 5' RACE. TCRdb re-called the 5' RACE reads and gives one entry per CDR3 protein, without DNA. This sample contains over 45,000 distinct CDR3 sequences. Details on this clonotype: Its antigen is still unknown.

The receptor's source is a human donor in good health. Some clones in this sample may be carry-over from other donors' samples. The source material was memory CD8+ T cells from blood.

CDR3 residues: CASSSPGLAGGNEQFF. The chain is built from TRBV4-3 and TRBJ2-1; without DNA, the TCRdb call of TRBD2 cannot be checked. The CDR3 runs to 16 residues. Germline CDR1 LGHNA, CDR2 YSLEER.